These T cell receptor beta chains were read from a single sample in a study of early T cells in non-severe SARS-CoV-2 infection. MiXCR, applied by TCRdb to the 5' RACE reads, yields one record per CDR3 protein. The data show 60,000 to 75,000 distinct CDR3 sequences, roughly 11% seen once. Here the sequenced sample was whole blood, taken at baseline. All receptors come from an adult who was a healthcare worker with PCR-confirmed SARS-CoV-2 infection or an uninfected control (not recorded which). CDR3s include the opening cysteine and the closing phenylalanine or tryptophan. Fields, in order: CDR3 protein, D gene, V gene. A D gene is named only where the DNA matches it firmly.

cdr3_aa: CAISERENEQYF; d_call: NA; v_call: TRBV10-3
cdr3_aa: CASSSRPTVQETQYF; d_call: NA; v_call: TRBV11-1
cdr3_aa: CVSSSGLAGDTDTQYF; d_call: TRBD2; v_call: TRBV5-4
cdr3_aa: CSASFTGAPGTDTQYF; d_call: NA; v_call: TRBV20-1
cdr3_aa: CASSLAGGFYNEQFF; d_call: NA; v_call: TRBV7-8
cdr3_aa: CAWSVDGTGAYNEQFF; d_call: TRBD1; v_call: TRBV30
cdr3_aa: CSVGGLAGANEQFF; d_call: TRBD2; v_call: TRBV29-1
cdr3_aa: CASSPRLERNNEQFF; d_call: NA; v_call: TRBV11-2
cdr3_aa: CASSSGTGVVDTQYF; d_call: NA; v_call: TRBV7-9
cdr3_aa: CASSLGTENEQFF; d_call: NA; v_call: TRBV5-1
cdr3_aa: CASSPPPGRNSYNEQFF; d_call: NA; v_call: TRBV7-2
cdr3_aa: CASSLLVIGANYGYTF; d_call: NA; v_call: TRBV7-2
cdr3_aa: CASSQKSGGLADTIYF; d_call: TRBD1; v_call: TRBV7-8